This T cell receptor (beta chain) was obtained from a study of shared clonotypes between healthy human individuals. Study results and caveats: An anticipated effect of sequencing depth on clonotype sharing among donors was recognized.

CD45RO negativity and positive selection for CCR7 defined naive CD8 cells, a population that excluded terminally differentiated effector memory CD45RA+ cells. This clone was seen a single time. Antigen: not known. Generated by immunoSEQ multiplex PCR, the TCRdb table keeps only in-frame clones and is missing some. The sample contains some 2 million clones, roughly 95% of which appear only once. Germline-derived CDR1 and CDR2 are SGHDT and YYEEEE. This CDR3 region has 13 residues. V was pared by 2 bases and J by 2 bases, with 7 bases between. This TCR was recovered from a young man in good health. Sequencing used naive CD8+ T cells sorted from blood. The rearrangement uses TRBV5-6 and TRBJ1-1; D is unresolved. The CDR3 DNA reads TGTGCCAGCAGCTTTGGCTTCAACACTGAAGCTTTCTTT. It translates to CASSFGFNTEAFF.